This TCR beta chain appears in the sequencing data of a study of T cell repertoires in cytomegalovirus infection. A few counts support this clonotype. TCRdb re-called the reads through MiXCR, storing one row per CDR3 protein. The sample includes roughly 600,000 distinct CDR3 sequences, approximately 24% of them seen just once. Germline V gene lookup returns CDR1 SEHNR and CDR2 FQNEAQ (reference sequence). The CDR3 contains 15 residues. The junction had 6 bases not matched to a gene; V was cut back by 1 base and J by 8 bases. The chain has TRBV7-9 and TRBJ2-4; 9 bases are shared with TRBD1. The receptor was isolated from a human donor in good health (CMV status not recorded). Some clones in this sample may be carry-over from other donors' samples. Sequenced: CD8+ T cells from PBMCs. The CDR3 reads CASSLVSRQGDIQYF. The CDR3 DNA reads as TGTGCCAGCAGCTTAGTGTCTCGACAGGGGGACATTCAGTACTTC.